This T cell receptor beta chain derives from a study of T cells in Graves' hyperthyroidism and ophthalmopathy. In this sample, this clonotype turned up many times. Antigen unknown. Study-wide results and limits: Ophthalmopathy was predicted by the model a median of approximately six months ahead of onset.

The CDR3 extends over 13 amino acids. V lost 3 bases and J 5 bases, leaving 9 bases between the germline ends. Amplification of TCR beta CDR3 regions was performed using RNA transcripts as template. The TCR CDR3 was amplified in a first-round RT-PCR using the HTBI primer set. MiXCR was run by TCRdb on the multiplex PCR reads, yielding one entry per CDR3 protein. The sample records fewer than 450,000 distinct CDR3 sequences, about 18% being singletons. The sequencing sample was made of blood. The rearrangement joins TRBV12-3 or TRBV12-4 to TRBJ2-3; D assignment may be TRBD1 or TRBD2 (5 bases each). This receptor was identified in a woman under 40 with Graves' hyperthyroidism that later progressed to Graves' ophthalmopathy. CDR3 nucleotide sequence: TGTGCCAGCAGTTTGAGAGGGGTAGATACGCAGTATTTT. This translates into CASSLRGVDTQYF.